This record concerns one T cell receptor (beta chain) sequence. The sample originates from a study of blood T cell repertoires in COVID-19. Study details: Sites in the United States, Italy and Spain provided acute and convalescent COVID-19 samples. In each case, the material was cDNA or gDNA derived from T cells, B-cell-depleted T cells, or PBMCs.

The CDR3 covers 15 residues. The germline V gene encodes CDR1 SGHTA and CDR2 FQGNSA. V lost 3 bases and J lost 3; bases outside the gene matches: 3. How the authors handled the data: Amplifying reference gene primers gave estimates of nucleated cell counts. Method: immunoSEQ multiplex PCR; TCRdb's copy keeps in-frame clones and lacks some. Clonal size and the V and J genes are those of that table, whereas D and trimming came from the DNA. The data show approximately 240,000 clones, approximately 85% seen once. V gene TRBV7-2 combines with J gene TRBJ2-2, with TRBD2 identical over 8 bases. Sequences were obtained from peripheral blood. The sequence came from a man over 45 who had recovered from COVID-19. The CDR3 DNA reads TGTGCCAGCAGCTTTTCGGGAGGGTACACCGGGGAGCTGTTTTTT. Protein product: CASSFSGGYTGELFF.